This TCR beta chain was sequenced for a study of shared clonotypes between healthy human individuals. The split of CD4+ cells yielded CD45RA+ naive and CD45RA-negative memory subsets. Trimming shortened V by 4 bases and J by 3 bases, and 11 bases separated the two germline ends. Germline V lookup: CDR1 SGHRS, CDR2 YFSETQ. This CDR3 contains 14 residues. Profiled with immunoSEQ multiplex PCR; TCRdb holds only in-frame clones, not every one. The top ten clones hold 0.36% of a sample with over a million clones, roughly 98.5% of them seen once. The rearrangement links TRBV5-1 to TRBJ2-1, with unresolved D. The sequence came from a man aged 25-45 years in good health. What was sequenced was naive CD4+ T cells sorted from blood. As for subset: CD45RA+ positively selected. The DNA for the CDR3 is TGCGCCAGCAGCACCCGAGATAGCTACAATGAGCAGTTCTTC. It translates to CASSTRDSYNEQFF.